This T cell receptor beta chain stems from a study of T-cell memory formation after mild COVID-19. Study-level background: The TCR clusters were mostly specific to one donor. Whole-study findings and limits: Researchers found some responding clones in pre-infection memory, a sign that cross-reactive memory joined.

One entry per CDR3 protein, called by TCRdb with MiXCR from the 5' RACE reads. The sample gives 280,000 or so distinct CDR3 sequences, less than 9.5% of which show up once; around a fifth is in the top ten. From germline, CDR1 is SGHDN and CDR2 FVKESK. V was shortened by 0 bases and J by 4 bases, with 12 bases between the two germline ends. The CDR3 covers 15 residues. This clonotype was picked up many times. Antigen specificity is unknown. The chain is built from TRBV14 and TRBJ1-1; D uncertain. Sequencing was performed on PBMCs or a T cell subset sorted from them (not recorded which). The sequence derives from a man younger than 35 who had mild COVID-19 (a few samples of this study predate the infection). Cell type and time point are not known. CDR3 DNA sequence: TGTGCCAGCAGCCAAGATCAGTCTTCCCTCACTGAAGCTTTCTTT. The encoded protein is CASSQDQSSLTEAFF.